These T cell receptor beta chains were read from a single sample in a study of CD8+ T cells in alopecia areata. Libraries were prepared by immunoSEQ multiplex PCR; TCRdb keeps only in-frame clonotypes and omits some of them. The sample lists 150,000 to 250,000 clones, about three fifths seen once, with approximately 5.1% in the top ten. The sequenced sample was CD4+ T cells sorted from blood, obtained at week 24, from a patient treated with tofacitinib. Source of these receptors: a human donor with alopecia areata. The CDR3 runs from the conserved cysteine through the conserved F or W. Each record gives: D gene, J gene, CDR3 length, V gene, clone size, CDR3 DNA, CDR3 protein. The D gene is left open where the match is weak. Clone size is given for some rows only: seen once, a few or many times, or a class if the clone is expanded.

>.|TRBJ1-1|11|TRBV20-1|.
TGCAGTGCTAGATCGAACACTGAAGCTTTCTTT
CSARSNTEAFF
>.|TRBJ2-5|12|TRBV4-1|.
TGTGCCAGCAGCCAAGAAGGCGAGACCCAGTACTTC
CASSQEGETQYF
>.|TRBJ2-2|15|TRBV5-1|.
TGCGCCAGCAGCTTGGTTACAGTTAACACCGGGGAGCTGTTTTTT
CASSLVTVNTGELFF
>TRBD1|TRBJ2-7|15|TRBV29-1|.
TGCAGCGTTGCGCTTAGGACAGGCGCCTCCTACGAGCAGTACTTC
CSVALRTGASYEQYF
>.|TRBJ2-5|16|TRBV4-3|.
TGCGCCAGCAGCCAAGGAGGGACTGGAAGGGGGGAGACCCAGTACTTC
CASSQGGTGRGETQYF
>TRBD2|TRBJ2-4|15|TRBV4-3|.
TGCGCCAGCAGCCAGGAAAACGGGGGGGGCGGCATTCAGTACTTC
CASSQENGGGGIQYF
>.|TRBJ1-6|13|TRBV5-1|.
TGCGCCAGCAGCGGAGACAGAGGTTCACCCCTCCACTTT
CASSGDRGSPLHF
>.|TRBJ1-2|14|TRBV10-3|.
TGTGCCATCAGTGAGGGGGGGCACCCCTATGGCTACACCTTC
CAISEGGHPYGYTF
>TRBD1|TRBJ1-2|16|TRBV29-1|few
TGCAGCGGCAGCCTTCCTTCGACAGGGGTAAACTATGGCTACACCTTC
CSGSLPSTGVNYGYTF
>TRBD2|TRBJ2-5|13|TRBV7-9|.
TGTGCCAGCAGCCCCACGGGGGGGGAGACCCAGTACTTC
CASSPTGGETQYF
>TRBD1|TRBJ1-2|15|TRBV4-3|.
TGCGCCAGCAGCCAAGATCTGGGCAGGGGGTATGGCTACACCTTC
CASSQDLGRGYGYTF
>.|TRBJ2-2|16|TRBV7-3|once
TGTGCCAGCAGCCCAAGGGCGGCAGCGAACACCGGGGAGCTGTTTTTT
CASSPRAAANTGELFF
>.|TRBJ2-5|15|TRBV4-3|.
TGCGCCAGCAGCCAAGGCTTGGTGGCTGGGGAGACCCAGTACTTC
CASSQGLVAGETQYF
>.|TRBJ2-5|12|TRBV29-1|.
TGCAGCGCTAACAGGGCCCAAGAGACCCAGTACTTC
CSANRAQETQYF
>TRBD1|TRBJ2-3|16|TRBV9|.
TGTGCCAGCAGCGTCCCCCTGACAGGGGGCACAGATACGCAGTATTTT
CASSVPLTGGTDTQYF
>TRBD1|TRBJ1-6|20|TRBV4-1|.
TGCGCCAGCAGCCTTTCCCGGGACAGGGGGCGTCCCGGTAGGAATTCACCCCTCCACTTT
CASSLSRDRGRPGRNSPLHF
>.|TRBJ2-6|19|TRBV4-1|.
TGCGCCAGCAGCCAAGAACGTCCGGACGGAGCCTCTGGGGCCAACGTCCTGACTTTC
CASSQERPDGASGANVLTF
>.|TRBJ1-1|11|TRBV13|.
TGTGCCAGCAGCTTCTCAGGGGCCGCTTTCTTT
CASSFSGAAFF
>TRBD1|TRBJ2-5|17|TRBV10-3|.
TGTGCCATCAACAAACGGGGGGCCGGGACAGGGATTGAGACCCAGTACTTC
CAINKRGAGTGIETQYF
>TRBD2|TRBJ2-3|16|TRBV4-1|.
TGCGCCAGCAGCCAAGGGACTAGCGGGACCACAGATACGCAGTATTTT
CASSQGTSGTTDTQYF
>TRBD2|TRBJ2-5|13|TRBV29-1|few
TGCAGCGTTCGAATAGCGGGGCGCGAGACCCAGTACTTC
CSVRIAGRETQYF
>TRBD2|TRBJ2-5|15|TRBV5-4|.
TGTGCCAGCAGCTTTGGGACTAGCGGCCCGGGGACCCAGTACTTC
CASSFGTSGPGTQYF
>TRBD1|TRBJ2-7|14|TRBV29-1|.
TGCAGCGGTCGGGACAGGGGGGATAATTACGAGCAGTACTTC
CSGRDRGDNYEQYF
>TRBD2|TRBJ2-7|16|TRBV5-1|.
TGCGCCAGCAGCTTGGTGGTAGCGGGCCACAACTACGAGCAGTACTTC
CASSLVVAGHNYEQYF
>TRBD1|TRBJ1-2|16|TRBV19|.
TGTGCCAGTAGTTCGGCGACAGGGGCGAATTCCTATGGCTACACCTTC
CASSSATGANSYGYTF
>.|TRBJ1-1|14|TRBV29-1|few
TGCAGCGTTGATTTTGGACAGCAGAACACTGAAGCTTTCTTT
CSVDFGQQNTEAFF
>TRBD2|TRBJ2-5|17|TRBV29-1|.
TGCAGCGTTGACGGAGTATCACGGGGGGGCCTAGGGGAGACCCAGTACTTC
CSVDGVSRGGLGETQYF
>.|TRBJ2-5|15|TRBV5-1|.
TGCGCCAGCAGCTTGGACGGCAGGGAGCAAGAGACCCAGTACTTC
CASSLDGREQETQYF
>.|TRBJ2-3|14|TRBV11-2|.
TGTGCCAGCAGCTTAGGAGGGAAGTCAGATACGCAGTATTTT
CASSLGGKSDTQYF
>.|TRBJ2-5|13|TRBV18|.
TGTGCCAGCTCACCGCACACCCAAGAGACCCAGTACTTC
CASSPHTQETQYF
>.|TRBJ1-5|15|TRBV18|.
TGTGCCAGCTCACGAAGCAGATATAGCAATCAGCCCCAGCATTTT
CASSRSRYSNQPQHF
>TRBD2|TRBJ2-1|15|TRBV4-1|.
TGCGCCAGCAGATCACTAGCGGGCCCAGGAAATGAGCAGTTCTTC
CASRSLAGPGNEQFF
>.|TRBJ2-1|11|TRBV20-1|.
TGCAGTGCTGCAGGGGGGGGTGAGCAGTTCTTC
CSAAGGGEQFF
>.|TRBJ2-1|11|TRBV28|few
TGTGCCAGCAGTTTACTTTCGGAGGAGTTCTTC
CASSLLSEEFF
>.|TRBJ1-5|14|TRBV2|.
TGTGCCAGCAGATTCGGCGAGAGCAATCAGCCCCAGCATTTT
CASRFGESNQPQHF
>TRBD1|TRBJ1-1|16|TRBV4-1|few
TGCGCCAGCAGCCAGTACAAGACAGGGGGAGTCACTGAAGCTTTCTTT
CASSQYKTGGVTEAFF
>TRBD1|TRBJ1-3|16|TRBV5-1|few
TGCGCCAGCAGCTTGTCCGGGACAGGGGGAAGAAACACCATATATTTT
CASSLSGTGGRNTIYF
>TRBD2|TRBJ2-1|15|TRBV7-2|few
TGTGCCAGCAGCTTAGGTGCGGGGGGGGACAATGAGCAGTTCTTC
CASSLGAGGDNEQFF
>.|TRBJ2-1|12|TRBV5-4|.
TGTGCCAGCAGCTTGATACCCAATGAGCAGTTCTTC
CASSLIPNEQFF
>TRBD1|TRBJ2-5|14|TRBV29-1|.
TGCAGCGTTGAAGATTGGGACAGCCAAGAGACCCAGTACTTC
CSVEDWDSQETQYF
>.|TRBJ1-5|15|TRBV6-5|.
TGTGCCAGCAGTCCGGGGACTTTAACGGGTCAGCCCCAGCATTTT
CASSPGTLTGQPQHF
>.|TRBJ2-1|17|TRBV29-1|.
TGCAGCGTTGCGGGCTGGGCACAGAGAAGGGCTTACAATGAGCAGTTCTTC
CSVAGWAQRRAYNEQFF
>.|TRBJ1-1|17|TRBV7-8|few
TGTGCCAGCAGCCCCGGGCGCATGAGGCAGAAGAACACTGAAGCTTTCTTT
CASSPGRMRQKNTEAFF
>.|TRBJ2-3|12|TRBV7-2|.
TGTGCCAGCACCGCACTGGGGGATACGCAGTATTTT
CASTALGDTQYF
>TRBD2|TRBJ2-5|14|TRBV11-2|.
TGTGCCAGCAGCCAGGCGGGGGGCCAAGAGACCCAGTACTTC
CASSQAGGQETQYF
>TRBD1|TRBJ2-7|16|TRBV7-2|.
TGTGCCAGCAGCTTAGTTGGGACAGGGGAGGGGTACGAGCAGTACTTC
CASSLVGTGEGYEQYF
>.|TRBJ1-2|13|TRBV30|once
TGTGCCTGCATACGGAAGGGGACCGATGGCTACACCTTC
CACIRKGTDGYTF
>.|TRBJ2-2|15|TRBV9|.
TGTGCCAGCAGCGCTTCGACAGAGAACACCGGGGAGCTGTTTTTT
CASSASTENTGELFF
>.|TRBJ2-2|14|TRBV19|.
TGTGCCAGTAGTTTGAGGAGCCCCACCGGGGAGCTGTTTTTT
CASSLRSPTGELFF
>.|TRBJ1-2|13|TRBV5-1|.
TGCGCCAGCAGCTTGACGGATAACTATGGCTACACCTTC
CASSLTDNYGYTF
>.|TRBJ1-1|13|TRBV15|.
TGTGCCACCAGCAAAGACAGGCGGACTGAAGCTTTCTTT
CATSKDRRTEAFF
>.|TRBJ1-3|11|TRBV30|.
TGTGGCTCCGGACGGGGAAACACCATATATTTT
CGSGRGNTIYF
>TRBD1|TRBJ2-7|14|TRBV15|.
TGTGCCACAGCGAGACAGGGCCAGGGGGTCGAGCAGTACTTC
CATARQGQGVEQYF
>.|TRBJ2-3|15|TRBV30|.
TGTGCCTGGAGTGTCAGGCTAGCAGGGGCAGATACGCAGTATTTT
CAWSVRLAGADTQYF
>.|TRBJ2-7|14|TRBV29-1|.
TGCAGCGCCATGATTGGCGGGAACAAAAGGGAGCAGTACTTC
CSAMIGGNKREQYF
>.|TRBJ2-5|14|TRBV28|.
TGTGCCAGCACCCTCTCGACAGTCCGGGAGACCCAGTACTTC
CASTLSTVRETQYF